This note documents a single T cell receptor (beta chain) sequence. Antigen specificity is unknown. The sample originates from a study of post-analysis software for immune sequencing data. For the study at large: Relapsing-remitting, secondary progressive and progressive-relapsing courses of multiple sclerosis were included. Findings and caveats of the study: Five TRBV segments, TRBV5-6, TRBV5-1 and TRBV20-1 among them, were found more frequent in patients than controls.

Unique-molecular-identifier-tagged TCR beta cDNA libraries were used. The authors obtained roughly 550,000 cDNA molecules from around 1 to 9.1 million T cells. TCRdb passed the PCR reads through MiXCR, listing each CDR3 protein once. The data hold some 800,000 distinct CDR3 sequences, with 35% to 55% observed a single time. The CDR3 extends over 16 amino acids. CDR1 SGDLS and CDR2 YYNGEE come from the germline V gene. This sequence originates from a girl under 18 with multiple sclerosis. The rearrangement joins TRBV9 to TRBJ2-4; unclear D gene. The DNA end lines up better with TRBJ2-7; the J call may be wrong. Input material: blood. CDR3 protein: CASSVARTADPYEQYF. In DNA, the CDR3 is TGTGCCAGCAGCGTAGCCAGGACGGCTGACCCCTACGAGCAGTACTTC.